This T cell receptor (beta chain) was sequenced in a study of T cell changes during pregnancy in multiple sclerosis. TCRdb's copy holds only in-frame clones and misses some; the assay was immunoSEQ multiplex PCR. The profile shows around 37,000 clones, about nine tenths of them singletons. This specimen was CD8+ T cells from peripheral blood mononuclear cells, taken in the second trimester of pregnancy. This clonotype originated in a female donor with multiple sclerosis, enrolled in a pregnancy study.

CDR3: CASSQDPDRGGYTF. DNA of the CDR3: TGTGCCAGCAGCCAAGACCCAGACAGGGGCGGCTACACCTTC. The chain combines TRBV14 with TRBJ1-2; 8 nucleotides line up with TRBD1. Unmatched junction bases numbered 5, after V lost 0 bases and J lost 8 bases. The CDR3 spans 14 residues. Germline CDR1 is SGHDN and CDR2 is FVKESK. Drawing the rest from reference TRBV14 and TRBJ1-2, the complete variable domain is EAGVTQFPSHSVIEKGQTVTLRCDPISGHDNLYWYRRVMGKEIKFLLHFVKESKQDESGMPNNRFLAERTGGTYSTLKVQPAELEDSGVYFCASSQDPDRGGYTFGSGTRLTVV.